The 22 T cell receptor beta chains in this list originate from one sample, sequenced in a study of cytomegalovirus exposure and HLA in healthy donors. Primers: 60 Vbeta forward and 13 Jbeta reverse. Only in-frame clones appear in the TCRdb table, and some are missing; sequencing was by immunoSEQ multiplex PCR. The sample consists of about 99,000 clones, around 80% of them appearing once. The sample taken for sequencing was PBMCs. Every receptor here comes from a woman in her forties in good health and CMV-seronegative.

On this clone: The junction differs from germline at one of its ends, possibly a read error. This sequence joins TRBV7-9 and TRBJ2-1, with 8 bases aligning to TRBD2. The CDR3 spans 16 residues. CDR1 SEHNR and CDR2 FQNEAQ come from the germline V gene (reference sequence). The DNA for the CDR3 is TGTTCCAGCAGCTCATGGAGCGGGAGAACCTACAATGAGCAGTTCTTC. Protein: CSSSSWSGRTYNEQFF.

V and J are TRBV9 and TRBJ1-3; 7 bases map to TRBD1. Trimming at V came to 0 bases and at J to 10 bases, leaving 10 bases not matched to a gene. CDR1 and CDR2 (germline): SGDLS, YYNGEE. The CDR3 covers 15 residues. The CDR3 protein is CASSVAWGTGDTIYF. The CDR3 DNA sequence: TGTGCCAGCAGCGTAGCTTGGGGTACAGGGGATACCATATATTTT. Full variable domain (rest looked up from reference TRBV9 and TRBJ1-3): DSGVTQTPKHLITATGQRVTLRCSPRSGDLSVYWYQQSLDQGLQFLIQYYNGEERAKGNILERFSAQQFPDLHSELNLSSLELGDSALYFCASSVAWGTGDTIYFGEGSWLTVV.

This sequence joins TRBV5-1 and TRBJ1-2; tentatively, D is TRBD1 (6 bases). Between the trimmed V and J ends, which lost 1 base and 6 bases, there was a span of 13 bases. The CDR3 spans 14 residues. The germline CDR1 and CDR2 sequences are SGHRS and YFSETQ. The CDR3: CASSLTGQGHGYTF. CDR3 coding DNA: TGCGCCAGCAGCTTGACGGGGCAGGGGCATGGCTACACCTTC.

The chain joins TRBV5-8 to TRBJ2-7; 7 bases are a match to TRBD1. Germline CDR1 reads SGHTS; CDR2 reads YDEGEE. Trimming removed 1 base from V and 6 bases from J; junction bases left unmatched: 4. This CDR3 has 13 residues. CDR3 loop: CASSLPTGREQYF. Written as DNA, the CDR3 is TGTGCCAGCAGCTTGCCGACAGGGCGCGAGCAGTACTTC. Using reference TRBV5-8 and TRBJ2-7 for the parts outside the CDR3, the full variable domain is EAGVTQSPTHLIKTRGQQATLRCSPISGHTSVYWYQQALGLGLQFLLWYDEGEERNRGNFPPRFSGRQFPNYSSELNVNALELEDSALYLCASSLPTGREQYFGPGTRLTVT.

A few counts support this clone. The J gene is TRBJ1-1, the V gene TRBV28, with D perhaps matching TRBD1 (6 bases). The CDR3 is 15 amino acids. Deletions cut 5 bases from V and 0 bases from J, with 13 bases between. Germline CDR1 MDHEN, CDR2 SYDVKM. The CDR3 loop is CASSIWTALNTEAFF. For the CDR3, the DNA is TGTGCCAGCAGTATCTGGACAGCCTTGAACACTGAAGCTTTCTTT.

The V gene is TRBV18, the J gene TRBJ1-1, with D possibly matching TRBD1 (6 bases). The length of the CDR3 is 16 residues. CDR1 and CDR2 (germline): KGHSH, LQKENI. Trimming removed 3 bases from V and 3 bases from J, with 17 bases in between. CDR3 sequence: CASSPWAGAADTEAFF. The CDR3 nucleotides read TGTGCCAGCTCACCGTGGGCAGGGGCTGCGGACACTGAAGCTTTCTTT.

This sequence joins TRBV29-1 and TRBJ2-1; TRBD2 matches 9 bases. CDR1 SQVTM and CDR2 ANQGSEA come from the germline V gene. With V trimmed by 2 bases and J by 3 bases, 5 bases remained unmatched. CDR3 length equals 15 residues. The CDR3 coding sequence is TGCAGCGTTGAACCGGGGACTAGCAACTACAATGAGCAGTTCTTC. It codes for CSVEPGTSNYNEQFF.

V and J are TRBV7-9 and TRBJ2-3, with D maybe TRBD1 (8 bases). The CDR3 spans 15 residues. Germline V gene sequence: CDR1 SEHNR, CDR2 FQNEAQ (reference sequence). V was trimmed by 6 bases and J by 2 bases, leaving 15 bases between them. CDR3 region: CASRHRGRATDTQYF. The CDR3 coding sequence is TGTGCCAGCAGACACAGGGGGAGGGCCACAGATACGCAGTATTTT.

Comment on this clone: Other nucleotide sequences in the sample specify the same CDR3. CDR3 bases: TGTGCCAGCAGCTTGGGACTTGGGAATGAGCAGTTCTTC. It translates to CASSLGLGNEQFF. The rearrangement links TRBV7-9 to TRBJ2-1; possible D gene TRBD2, 6 bases. The V gene's germline CDR1 is SEHNR and CDR2 FQNEAQ (reference sequence). The CDR3 consists of 13 residues. The germline V and J ends were trimmed by 3 bases and 7 bases, with 10 bases remaining between them.

V gene TRBV7-2 combines with J gene TRBJ2-5; D gene uncertain. Germline V gene data show CDR1 as SGHTA and CDR2 as FQGNSA. CDR3 size: 11 residues. V was cut by 3 bases and J by 6 bases, with 5 bases left in between. CDR3 nucleotide sequence: TGTGCCAGCAGCTTTGTTAAGACCCAGTACTTC. The encoded protein is CASSFVKTQYF.

The rearrangement links TRBV18 to TRBJ2-5, with 10 nucleotides matching TRBD2. V lost 6 bases and J lost 11; bases outside the gene matches: 12. CDR1 KGHSH and CDR2 LQKENI come from the germline V gene. The CDR3 runs to 14 residues. The CDR3 DNA is TGTGCCAGCTCTCGCAGCGGGAGGGCCGGGGAGCAGTACTTC. It codes for CASSRSGRAGEQYF.

The V and J genes are TRBV5-1 and TRBJ2-7, with 8 nucleotides matching TRBD2. Unmatched junction bases numbered 1, after V lost 1 base and J lost 4 bases. This CDR3 has 13 amino acids. The germline gives CDR1 SGHRS, CDR2 YFSETQ. In DNA form, the CDR3 reads TGCGCCAGCAGCTTGCGGGGGGGTTACGAGCAGTACTTC. Protein: CASSLRGGYEQYF.

V and J are TRBV14 and TRBJ2-3; D is possibly TRBD2 (6 bases). This CDR3 has 13 residues. V shed 1 base and J shed 7 bases, with 9 bases lying between them. CDR1 is SGHDN, CDR2 FVKESK, per germline. The CDR3 is CASSQVEGYTQYF. CDR3 DNA sequence: TGTGCCAGCAGCCAAGTGGAGGGATATACGCAGTATTTT.

V is TRBV5-1 and J is TRBJ2-5; the match to TRBD2 covers 8 bases. Germline CDR1 and CDR2: SGHRS and YFSETQ. The junction had 7 bases not matched to a gene; V was cut back by 3 bases and J by 0 bases. CDR3 length: 16 amino acids. CDR3 DNA sequence: TGCGCCAGCAGCTACACGGCGGGGGGATACCAAGAGACCCAGTACTTC. The encoded protein is CASSYTAGGYQETQYF.

V is TRBV27 and J is TRBJ1-1; no reliable D call. The CDR3 has 13 residues. CDR1 is MNHEY, CDR2 SMNVEV, per germline (reference sequence). The V end lost 4 bases, the J end lost 9 bases, and 15 bases lay between the germline ends. This chain's CDR3 is CASSSRLAKKAFF. The CDR3 nucleotides are TGTGCCAGCAGTTCACGACTAGCGAAAAAAGCTTTCTTT.

The chain uses TRBV28 and TRBJ2-3; D not resolved. V lost 5 bases and J 1 base, leaving 13 bases between the germline ends. The CDR3 has 15 residues. Looked up from germline, CDR1 is MDHEN and CDR2 is SYDVKM. DNA for the CDR3: TGTGCCAGCAGTCCAGACCTAGAGGGCACAGATACGCAGTATTTT. Its protein product is CASSPDLEGTDTQYF.

This clone showed up just a few times. The chain uses TRBV6-6 and TRBJ2-3; TRBD2 is a possible D gene (5 bases). This CDR3 contains 14 residues. Trimming shortened V by 3 bases and J by 4 bases, and 11 bases separated the two germline ends. The germline V gene has CDR1 MNHNY and CDR2 SVGAGI (reference sequence). The CDR3 protein is CASSYTGGPDTQYF. CDR3 DNA sequence: TGTGCCAGCAGTTATACCGGAGGCCCAGATACGCAGTATTTT.

The chain has TRBV19 and TRBJ2-2, with D possibly TRBD1 on 6 matching bases. This CDR3 comprises 18 residues. Trimming took 5 bases from V and 4 from J, leaving 23 bases between them. Germline CDR1 reads LNHDA; CDR2 reads SQIVND (reference sequence). CDR3 sequence: CASSLMTGLFGPTGELFF. The CDR3 nucleotides read TGTGCCAGTAGTTTAATGACAGGACTTTTCGGGCCCACCGGGGAGCTGTTTTTT.

The rearrangement uses TRBV14 and TRBJ2-2; the match to TRBD2 covers 12 bases. V trimming: 8 bases; J trimming: 5 bases; junction bases outside the gene matches: 6. The CDR3 extends over 15 amino acids. Germline V gene data show CDR1 as SGHDN and CDR2 as FVKESK. The CDR3 is CASGIGLAGTGELFF. The DNA for the CDR3 is TGTGCCAGCGGTATAGGACTAGCGGGGACCGGGGAGCTGTTTTTT.

The V and J genes are TRBV25-1 and TRBJ1-1; D is unresolved. Germline CDR1 reads MGHDK; CDR2 reads SYGVNS. Between the trimmed V and J ends, which lost 4 bases and 6 bases, there was a span of 15 bases. This CDR3 region has 14 residues. For the CDR3, the DNA is TGTGCCAGCAGTGGGGAGGCGGGCGTGGCTGAAGCTTTCTTT. Protein: CASSGEAGVAEAFF.

V is TRBV4-3 and J is TRBJ2-1; D uncertain. CDR1 and CDR2 (germline): LGHNA, YSLEER. This CDR3 has 15 amino acids. Trimming took off 0 bases at V and 9 bases at J, with 15 bases between the two ends. The CDR3 sequence is CASSQEGFADTEQFF. CDR3 bases: TGCGCCAGCAGCCAAGAAGGTTTCGCAGACACTGAGCAGTTCTTC.

This clone has just a few counts. This chain uses TRBV29-1 with TRBJ1-5; a weak D match, TRBD1 (5 bases). Trimming removed 5 bases from V and 4 bases from J, with 9 bases in between. The CDR3 covers 12 residues. Germline assignment: CDR1 SQVTM and CDR2 ANQGSEA. The CDR3 nucleotides are TGCAGCGTTATCCAGGGAAATCAGCCCCAGCATTTT. Residues: CSVIQGNQPQHF.